This TCR beta chain is from a study of cytomegalovirus exposure and HLA in healthy donors. Study-wide findings and caveats: An analysis was carried out later, and it reportedly showed fewer N-insertions in an Asian-associated ancestry cluster than the approximately 700-donor mean.

This clone was seen more than once but under ten times. Its antigen is not identified. Germline CDR1 MRHNA, CDR2 SNTAGT. CDR3 size: 14 residues. V was pared by 3 bases and J by 1 base, with 0 bases of the junction left unmatched. Primers: 60 Vbeta forward and 13 Jbeta reverse. Using immunoSEQ multiplex PCR, the repertoire was profiled, and TCRdb retains in-frame clones only, with some absent. Among over 100,000 clones listed, 75% to 90% were seen once. The rearrangement joins TRBV6-4 to TRBJ1-1; 9 positions match TRBD1. Sequences were obtained from PBMCs. This receptor was identified in a young man in good health and CMV-seronegative. The CDR3 DNA reads as TGTGCCAGCAGTGAGACAGGGGGGAACACTGAAGCTTTCTTT. Amino acids: CASSETGGNTEAFF.